This is a list of T cell receptor beta chains from one sample in a study of regulatory T cells in long-lasting Graves disease. TCRdb independently ran MiXCR on the multiplex PCR reads; one entry per CDR3 protein. Of roughly 510,000 distinct CDR3 sequences in the sample, about 16% are singletons; the top ten hold about 12%. These data were likewise used in another study, on T cells in Graves' hyperthyroidism and ophthalmopathy.

The specimen was peripheral blood mononuclear cells (PBMCs), collected at new diagnosis, from a patient treated with antithyroid drugs. Every receptor here comes from a man aged 18-30 years with Graves disease. The CDR3 runs from the conserved cysteine through the conserved F or W. Fields, in order: J gene, V gene, clone size, CDR3 length, D gene, CDR3 protein, CDR3 DNA. D genes are given only for firm matches. Some rows mark clone size as missing; the rest say once, few, many or name a class of expanded clone.

J gene: TRBJ1-5; V gene: TRBV24-1; clone size: .; CDR3 length: 19; D gene: .; CDR3 protein: CATSDFLWGGQYSNQPQHF; CDR3 DNA: TGTGCCACCAGTGATTTTTTATGGGGTGGGCAGTATAGCAATCAGCCCCAGCATTTT
J gene: TRBJ2-7; V gene: TRBV7-2; clone size: many; CDR3 length: 15; D gene: .; CDR3 protein: CASSLGVRASYEQYF; CDR3 DNA: TGTGCCAGCAGCTTAGGCGTTAGGGCCTCCTACGAGCAGTACTTC
J gene: TRBJ2-6; V gene: TRBV27; clone size: few; CDR3 length: 17; D gene: TRBD2; CDR3 protein: CASSRTSDLSGANVLTF; CDR3 DNA: TGTGCCAGCAGCCGGACTAGCGACTTATCTGGGGCCAACGTCCTGACTTTC
J gene: TRBJ2-7; V gene: TRBV20-1; clone size: few; CDR3 length: 15; D gene: TRBD2; CDR3 protein: CSARDGTSGRGEQYF; CDR3 DNA: TGCAGTGCTAGAGACGGGACTAGCGGGAGGGGCGAGCAGTACTTC
J gene: TRBJ1-4; V gene: TRBV10-3; clone size: few; CDR3 length: 14; D gene: .; CDR3 protein: CAIRGASTNEKLFF; CDR3 DNA: TGTGCCATCAGGGGGGCCTCAACTAATGAAAAACTGTTTTTT
J gene: TRBJ2-1; V gene: TRBV30; clone size: few; CDR3 length: 17; D gene: TRBD2; CDR3 protein: CAWNLGGAGGMRNEQFF; CDR3 DNA: TGTGCCTGGAACCTGGGGGGAGCGGGAGGGATGAGAAATGAGCAGTTCTTC
J gene: TRBJ2-7; V gene: TRBV12-3/TRBV12-4; clone size: many; CDR3 length: 13; D gene: .; CDR3 protein: CASSNSESYEQYF; CDR3 DNA: TGTGCCAGCAGTAACTCAGAAAGCTACGAGCAGTACTTC
J gene: TRBJ2-1; V gene: TRBV5-1; clone size: .; CDR3 length: 15; D gene: .; CDR3 protein: CASSSGGQLYNEQFF; CDR3 DNA: TGCGCCAGCAGCTCGGGGGGACAGCTCTACAATGAGCAGTTCTTC
J gene: TRBJ2-7; V gene: TRBV30; clone size: few; CDR3 length: 13; D gene: .; CDR3 protein: CAWSIGQFYEQYF; CDR3 DNA: TGTGCCTGGAGTATTGGGCAGTTCTACGAGCAGTACTTC
J gene: TRBJ1-1; V gene: TRBV20-1; clone size: .; CDR3 length: 14; D gene: TRBD1; CDR3 protein: CSAEPQPGGTEAFF; CDR3 DNA: TGCAGTGCTGAACCCCAGCCAGGGGGCACTGAAGCTTTCTTT
J gene: TRBJ2-4; V gene: TRBV5-4; clone size: few; CDR3 length: 16; D gene: TRBD1; CDR3 protein: CASSQQDRGPGNIQYF; CDR3 DNA: TGTGCCAGCAGCCAACAGGACAGGGGGCCTGGAAACATTCAGTACTTC
J gene: TRBJ1-1; V gene: TRBV28; clone size: few; CDR3 length: 18; D gene: .; CDR3 protein: CASRRFTPFTGLHTEAFF; CDR3 DNA: TGTGCCAGCAGGAGATTTACCCCCTTTACAGGTCTACACACTGAAGCTTTCTTT
J gene: TRBJ2-7; V gene: TRBV27; clone size: .; CDR3 length: 17; D gene: TRBD2; CDR3 protein: CASSFSAGARSMYEQYF; CDR3 DNA: TGTGCCAGCAGTTTCTCAGCGGGAGCGAGGTCCATGTACGAGCAGTACTTC
J gene: TRBJ2-7; V gene: TRBV20-1; clone size: many; CDR3 length: 14; D gene: TRBD2; CDR3 protein: CSARLSGRRREQYF; CDR3 DNA: TGCAGTGCTAGGTTGAGCGGGAGACGTCGGGAGCAGTACTTC
J gene: TRBJ1-3; V gene: TRBV7-9; clone size: few; CDR3 length: 14; D gene: TRBD1; CDR3 protein: CASSLDRDGNTIYF; CDR3 DNA: TGTGCCAGCAGCCTGGACAGGGACGGAAACACCATATATTTT
J gene: TRBJ2-7; V gene: TRBV28; clone size: .; CDR3 length: 15; D gene: TRBD1; CDR3 protein: CASSPWTGDGYEQYF; CDR3 DNA: TGTGCCAGCAGTCCCTGGACAGGGGACGGCTACGAGCAGTACTTC
J gene: TRBJ1-2; V gene: TRBV19; clone size: few; CDR3 length: 15; D gene: .; CDR3 protein: CASSIGRSGAHGYTF; CDR3 DNA: TGTGCCAGTAGTATAGGACGGAGTGGGGCGCATGGCTACACCTTC
J gene: TRBJ2-1; V gene: TRBV10-3; clone size: .; CDR3 length: 14; D gene: .; CDR3 protein: CATSEYGGFLEQFF; CDR3 DNA: TGTGCCACCAGTGAATATGGTGGGTTTCTTGAGCAGTTCTTC
J gene: TRBJ2-5; V gene: TRBV7-9; clone size: many; CDR3 length: 15; D gene: .; CDR3 protein: CASSSFHLEQETQYF; CDR3 DNA: TGTGCCAGCAGCTCATTCCATCTCGAGCAAGAGACCCAGTACTTC
J gene: TRBJ1-1; V gene: TRBV20-1; clone size: few; CDR3 length: 14; D gene: .; CDR3 protein: CSARPFRLNTEAFF; CDR3 DNA: TGCAGTGCTAGGCCCTTTCGCCTGAACACTGAAGCTTTCTTT
J gene: TRBJ2-1; V gene: TRBV13; clone size: few; CDR3 length: 16; D gene: TRBD2; CDR3 protein: CASSFGLAGGPNEQFF; CDR3 DNA: TGTGCCAGCAGCTTCGGACTAGCGGGAGGGCCCAATGAGCAGTTCTTC
J gene: TRBJ2-1; V gene: TRBV27; clone size: many; CDR3 length: 17; D gene: .; CDR3 protein: CASSFSTSTSSYNEQFF; CDR3 DNA: TGTGCCAGCAGTTTTTCGACGAGTACCAGCTCCTACAATGAGCAGTTCTTC
J gene: TRBJ2-4; V gene: TRBV5-1; clone size: few; CDR3 length: 19; D gene: TRBD2; CDR3 protein: CASSANPGLAGGVKNIQYF; CDR3 DNA: TGCGCCAGCAGCGCTAACCCGGGACTAGCGGGAGGAGTCAAAAACATTCAGTACTTC
J gene: TRBJ2-7; V gene: TRBV20-1; clone size: .; CDR3 length: 15; D gene: .; CDR3 protein: CSARDRRRGGVEQYF; CDR3 DNA: TGCAGTGCTAGAGATAGGAGGAGGGGCGGGGTCGAGCAGTACTTC
J gene: TRBJ2-3; V gene: TRBV12-3/TRBV12-4; clone size: many; CDR3 length: 16; D gene: TRBD2; CDR3 protein: CASSLAGLASTDTQYF; CDR3 DNA: TGTGCCAGCAGTTTAGCCGGACTAGCTAGCACAGATACGCAGTATTTT
J gene: TRBJ1-1; V gene: TRBV11-2; clone size: many; CDR3 length: 16; D gene: TRBD1; CDR3 protein: CASSALQGAGDTEAFF; CDR3 DNA: TGTGCCAGCAGCGCCTTACAGGGGGCCGGGGACACTGAAGCTTTCTTT
J gene: TRBJ2-5; V gene: TRBV20-1; clone size: many; CDR3 length: 14; D gene: .; CDR3 protein: CSARVQGRGETQYF; CDR3 DNA: TGCAGTGCTAGAGTGCAGGGGAGGGGAGAGACCCAGTACTTC
J gene: TRBJ2-1; V gene: TRBV11-2; clone size: many; CDR3 length: 19; D gene: TRBD2; CDR3 protein: CASIRGTSGMISSYNEQFF; CDR3 DNA: TGTGCCAGCATAAGAGGGACTAGCGGGATGATTAGCTCCTACAATGAGCAGTTCTTC
J gene: TRBJ2-2; V gene: TRBV7-2; clone size: once; CDR3 length: 14; D gene: .; CDR3 protein: CASSLFPDTGELFF; CDR3 DNA: TGTGCCAGCAGCTTATTCCCCGACACCGGGGAGCTGTTTTTT
J gene: TRBJ2-1; V gene: TRBV14; clone size: few; CDR3 length: 15; D gene: .; CDR3 protein: CASSQRRGPRNEQFF; CDR3 DNA: TGTGCCAGCAGCCAACGGCGGGGACCTCGCAATGAGCAGTTCTTC
J gene: TRBJ1-4; V gene: TRBV3-1; clone size: .; CDR3 length: 15; D gene: TRBD1; CDR3 protein: CASSQPDRGNEKLFF; CDR3 DNA: TGTGCCAGCAGCCAACCGGACAGGGGTAATGAAAAACTGTTTTTT